Described below is a single T cell receptor (beta chain) sequence and its context. This sample is part of a study of blood T cell repertoires in COVID-19. Study background: Samples of COVID-19 (acute and convalescent) were obtained from the United States, Italy and Spain. Sources were T cells, B-cell-depleted T cells, or PBMCs; the material itself was cDNA or gDNA.

Using immunoSEQ multiplex PCR, the repertoire was profiled, and TCRdb retains in-frame clones only, with some absent. The data show fewer than 250,000 clones, approximately 80% seen once. The sample comprised peripheral blood. This clonotype was sampled from a woman older than 75 with acute or convalescent COVID-19.

The chain's CDR3 is CATSDDRGQGTGELFF. CDR3 sequence (DNA): TGTGCCACCAGTGATGATAGGGGGCAGGGCACCGGGGAGCTGTTTTTT. The chain combines TRBV24-1 with TRBJ2-2; 7 bases fit TRBD1. Per the germline V gene, CDR1 is KGHDR and CDR2 is SFDVKD. V dropped 3 bases and J dropped 4; count of bases not matched to a gene: 7. CDR3 length equals 16 residues.